This T cell receptor (beta chain) was observed in a study of vaccination and CD4 T cells after COVID-19. Note on this clonotype: As yet, its antigen is unknown.

The assay that was used to sequence DNA from cultured CD4+ T cells was the Oncomine TCR Beta short-read assay. TCRdb fed the PCR reads into MiXCR, producing one record per CDR3 protein. The sample records about 6,800 distinct CDR3 sequences, just under 75% being singletons. Per germline, CDR1 MNHEY and CDR2 SVGEGT. CDR3 size: 13 residues. Trimming stripped 6 bases from V and 2 bases from J, with 11 bases between. As for treatment: 10-day PBMC culture with coronavirus spike peptide pools or control peptides (ViraFEST assay). The sequence came from a human donor who had recovered from COVID-19. This chain uses TRBV6-2 or TRBV6-3 with TRBJ2-7; D remains ambiguous. Source material: CD4+ T cells from blood, cultured in vitro. The CDR3 loop reads CASRSTATYEQYF. In DNA, the CDR3 is TGTGCCAGCAGATCCACCGCAACCTACGAGCAGTACTTC.